This TCR beta chain originates from a study of cytomegalovirus exposure and HLA in healthy donors. Study-wide context: In terms of ancestry, the Caucasian-associated cluster contained around 79% of the roughly 400 genotyped donors. The study, taken as a whole, reports: In an earlier analysis, most TCR beta V segments were productive about 87% or about 30% of the time. One cluster of highly shared sequence variants probably arose as a sequencing artifact. In a later analysis, across HLA loci, associated TCR counts were highest for DRB1, lowest for HLA-C.

The CDR3 length is 14 residues. Germline CDR1 reads SGHVS; CDR2 reads FNYEAQ. Trimming stripped 5 bases from V and 0 bases from J, with 10 bases between. About this clone itself: Its antigen is still unknown.

The primer mix had 60 Vbeta and 13 Jbeta primers. Here immunoSEQ multiplex PCR was the method, and the copy in TCRdb shows in-frame clones only, minus some. The sample contains fewer than 110,000 clones, 74% of which appear only once. Sequencing used PBMCs. V gene TRBV7-6 combines with J gene TRBJ1-2, with D tentatively TRBD1 (5 bases). This clonotype originated in a woman in her thirties or forties in good health and CMV-seropositive. The CDR3 bases are TGTGCCAGCAGCCCAGGACACGCTAACTATGGCTACACCTTC. Translation gives CASSPGHANYGYTF.